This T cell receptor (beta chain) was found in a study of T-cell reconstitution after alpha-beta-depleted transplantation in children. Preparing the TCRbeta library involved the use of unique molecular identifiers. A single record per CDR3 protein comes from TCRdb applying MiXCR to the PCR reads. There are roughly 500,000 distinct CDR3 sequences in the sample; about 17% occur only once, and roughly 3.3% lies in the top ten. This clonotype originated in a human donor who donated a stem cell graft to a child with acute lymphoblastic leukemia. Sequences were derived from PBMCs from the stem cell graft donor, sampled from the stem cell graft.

The CDR3 coding sequence is TGTGCCAGCAGCAGAGGTCCCTCCCTTTTCACAGATACGCAGTATTTT. This sequence encodes CASSRGPSLFTDTQYF. V and J are TRBV13 and TRBJ2-3; D is unresolved. V gave up 5 bases and J gave up 2 bases, with 17 bases separating them. Germline lookup yields CDR1 PRHDT and CDR2 FYEKMQ (reference sequence). The CDR3 extends over 16 amino acids.